This T cell receptor (beta chain) was documented in a study of Ad26.COV2.S vaccination and SARS-CoV-2 variants. Study as a whole: Ad26.COV2.S arm of COV1001 included the donor.

Noted treatment: about 20 received Ad26.COV2.S at low or high dose, single or two shots; roughly 5 received placebo; per-sample allocation not given. Specimens were obtained on day 63 following the first vaccine or placebo injection. Within Boston, the person who donated was an adult of 18-55 years. Study conclusions and caveats: Post-vaccination spike-specific CD8+ and CD4+ T cell responses reportedly had substantial breadth. The study found similar non-spike TCR breadth in vaccine and placebo recipients.

Measured with immunoSEQ multiplex PCR; TCRdb has only the in-frame clones, and not every one. The sample lists 400,000 to 450,000 clones; roughly 90% were seen once. Comment on this clone: Its target is not known.

The sample was peripheral blood, taken in a trial of Ad26.COV2.S vaccine versus placebo. The receptor was isolated from a person between 18 and 60 years old who received the Ad26.COV2.S COVID-19 vaccine or a placebo.

CDR3 DNA: TGTGCCAGCAGCTTAGAACAGGGGGCGGATTCACCCCTCCACTTT. It is translated as CASSLEQGADSPLHF. The chain uses TRBV7-8 and TRBJ1-6; 9 bases are shared with TRBD1. Germline V lookup: CDR1 SGHVS, CDR2 FQNEAQ. There are 15 residues in the CDR3. J was trimmed by 8 bases and V by 1 base; bases with no gene match: 3.